This T cell receptor beta chain was documented in a study of CD8+ T cells in alopecia areata. PBMCs served as the source from which CD4+ and CD8+ T cells were sorted. General study results and limits: In lesional scalp, particularly from alopecia totalis/universalis, clonality was higher than in normal scalp. It was less clear whether patients shared TCRs than it was in mice, possibly because of HLA. Sequencing of scalp samples also includes resident alphabeta T cells from normal skin.

RNA was isolated and reverse transcribed to cDNA, the sequencing template. TCRdb's copy holds only in-frame clones and misses some; the assay was immunoSEQ multiplex PCR. This sample has under 250,000 clones, with roughly 50% found just once. For this clone: Its antigen remains unidentified.

Trimming at V came to 4 bases and at J to 4 bases, leaving 3 bases not matched to a gene. This CDR3 is 13 amino acids long. CDR1 is SGHRS, CDR2 YFSETQ, per germline. Material: CD8+ T cells sorted from blood. This chain links TRBV5-1 with TRBJ1-2, with 8 bases that match TRBD1. This clonotype was obtained from a human donor in good health. CDR3 residues: CASSGGQAYGYTF. CDR3 in DNA: TGCGCCAGCAGCGGGGGACAGGCCTATGGCTACACCTTC.